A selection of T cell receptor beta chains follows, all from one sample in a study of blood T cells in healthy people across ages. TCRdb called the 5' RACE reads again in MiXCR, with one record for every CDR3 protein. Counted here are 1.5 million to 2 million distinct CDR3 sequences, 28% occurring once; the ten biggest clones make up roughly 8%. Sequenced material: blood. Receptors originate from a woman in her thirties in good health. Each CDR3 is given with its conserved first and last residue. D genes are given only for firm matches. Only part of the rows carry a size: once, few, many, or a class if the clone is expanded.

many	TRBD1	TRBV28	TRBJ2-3	TGTGCCAGCAGTTTGCGGACAGGGCCAGATACGCAGTATTTT	CASSLRTGPDTQYF
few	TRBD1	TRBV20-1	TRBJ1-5	TGCAGTGCTTCGATACACGGACAGGGTGGCAATCAGCCCCAGCATTTT	CSASIHGQGGNQPQHF
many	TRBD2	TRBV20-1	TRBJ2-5	TGCAGTGCTAGAGATGGGACTAGCGGGGGGTCAGAGCAGTACTTC	CSARDGTSGGSEQYF
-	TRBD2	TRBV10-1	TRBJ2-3	TGCGCCAGCAGTGAGTGGACGGGGGGACGCACAGATACGCAGTATTTT	CASSEWTGGRTDTQYF
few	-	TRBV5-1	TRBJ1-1	TGCGCCAGCAGCTTGGTCCCCCCCGAAGGAGCTTTCTTT	CASSLVPPEGAFF
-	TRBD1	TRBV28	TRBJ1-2	TGTGCCAGCAGGGGATCGGACAGGTGGAGAGGCTACACCTTC	CASRGSDRWRGYTF
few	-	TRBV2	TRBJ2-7	TGTGCCAGCAGTGGGGGGACTGTAAGCTCCTACGAGCAGTACTTC	CASSGGTVSSYEQYF
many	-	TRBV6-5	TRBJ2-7	TGTGCCAGCAGTAAGTTTCGGGGGAACGGCGAGCAGTACTTC	CASSKFRGNGEQYF
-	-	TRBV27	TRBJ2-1	TGTGCCAGCAGTTTAAGGGGACATAACAATGAGCAGTTCTTC	CASSLRGHNNEQFF
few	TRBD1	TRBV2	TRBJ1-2	TGTGCCAGCAGTGAAAACAGGGGGACTAACTATGGCTACACCTTC	CASSENRGTNYGYTF
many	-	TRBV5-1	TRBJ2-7	TGCGCCAGCAGCTTGTACTCGGGGCGCGAGCAGTACTTC	CASSLYSGREQYF
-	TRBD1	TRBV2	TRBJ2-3	TGTGCCAGCGGAAGGACAGGGTTTACAGATACGCAGTATTTT	CASGRTGFTDTQYF
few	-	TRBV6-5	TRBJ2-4	TGTGCCAGTAGTCGCTATGAGGCTGGTGAGCAGTACTTC	CASSRYEAGEQYF
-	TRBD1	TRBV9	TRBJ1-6	TGTGCCAGCAGCCCTTTTCGCGACAGGGAGTCCTCCCTCCACTTT	CASSPFRDRESSLHF
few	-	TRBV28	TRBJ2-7	TGTGCCAGCAGTTTATATTCCCCAAACATACGCTACGAGCAGTACTTC	CASSLYSPNIRYEQYF
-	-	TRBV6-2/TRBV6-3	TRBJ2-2	TGTGCCAGCAGTTACTCGGGAGGCACCGGGGAGCTGTTTTTT	CASSYSGGTGELFF
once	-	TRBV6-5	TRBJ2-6	TGTGCCAGCAGTTACGGCCGCCCCGTGCCGTCTGGGGCCAACGTCCTGACTTTC	CASSYGRPVPSGANVLTF
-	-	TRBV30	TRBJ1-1	TGTGCCTGGGCCAGCGACACTGAAGCTTTCTTT	CAWASDTEAFF
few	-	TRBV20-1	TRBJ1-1	TGCAGTGCAGGTGGACTGCACGGCACTGAAGCTTTCTTT	CSAGGLHGTEAFF
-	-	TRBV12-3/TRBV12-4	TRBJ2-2	TGTGCCAGCAGCGGGGTCACCGGGGAGCTGTTTTTT	CASSGVTGELFF
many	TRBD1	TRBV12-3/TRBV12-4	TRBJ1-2	TGTGCCAGCAGACCCACGGGACAGGGGGCGAGAGGCTACACCTTC	CASRPTGQGARGYTF
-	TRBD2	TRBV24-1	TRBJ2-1	TGTGCCACCAGTGATTTGCCATCTAGCGGGGTGGACAATGAGCAGTTCTTC	CATSDLPSSGVDNEQFF
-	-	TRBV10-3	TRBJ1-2	TGTGCCATCACCACGGCTACAACAGGGATGGGTGGCTACACCTTC	CAITTATTGMGGYTF
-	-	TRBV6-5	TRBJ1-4	TGTGCCAGCAGTTACCTGTCGGCTTCGTTAGTTGAGGAACTGTTTTTT	CASSYLSASLVEELFF
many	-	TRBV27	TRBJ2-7	TGTGCCAGCGGACAGAGCTCCTACGAGCAGTACTTC	CASGQSSYEQYF
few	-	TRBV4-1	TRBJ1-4	TGCGCCAGCAGCCAAGCCCTTACAGTTGCAACTAATGAAAAACTGTTTTTT	CASSQALTVATNEKLFF
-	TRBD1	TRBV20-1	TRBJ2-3	TGCAGTGCTAGGGCCAACAGGGGGCGAGAAGATACGCAGTATTTT	CSARANRGREDTQYF
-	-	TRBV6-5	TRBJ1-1	TGTGCCAGCAGTTCCGGGAGCAGGAACACTGAAGCTTTCTTT	CASSSGSRNTEAFF
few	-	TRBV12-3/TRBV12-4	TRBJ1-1	TGTGCCAGCACCCCGGTGGGGGTGAACACTGAAGCTTTCTTT	CASTPVGVNTEAFF
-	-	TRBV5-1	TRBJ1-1	TGCGCCAGCAGCTATGACACTGAAGCTTTCTTT	CASSYDTEAFF
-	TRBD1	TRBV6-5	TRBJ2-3	TGTGCCAGCAGTAAGGGACAGGGGGCGGCAGATACGCAGTATTTT	CASSKGQGAADTQYF
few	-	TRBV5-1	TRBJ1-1	TGCGCCAGCAGCCTGCTTTTTAACACTGAAGCTTTCTTT	CASSLLFNTEAFF
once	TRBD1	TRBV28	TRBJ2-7	TGTGCCAACAGCAAACCGACAGGGGTGGACGAGCAGTACTTC	CANSKPTGVDEQYF
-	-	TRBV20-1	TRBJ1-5	TGCAGTGTCCAGGGCTATAGCAATCAGCCCCAGCATTTT	CSVQGYSNQPQHF
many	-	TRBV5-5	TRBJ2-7	TGTGCCAGCAGCTGGGGCGGGGCTTCCTACGAGCAGTACTTC	CASSWGGASYEQYF
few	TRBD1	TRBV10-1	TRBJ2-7	TGCGCCAGCAGATCCGGGACAGGGGGTCACGAGCAGTACTTC	CASRSGTGGHEQYF
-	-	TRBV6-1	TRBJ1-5	TGTGCCTGTGCGCTTCAGCTTAGCAATCAGCCCCAGCATTTT	CACALQLSNQPQHF
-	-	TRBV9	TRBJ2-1	TGTGCCAGCAGCGCGTTGGACTATTTCGTTGAGCAGTTCTTC	CASSALDYFVEQFF
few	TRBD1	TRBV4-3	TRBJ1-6	TGCGCCAGCAGCCAAGATAAGACAGGGGCAAATTCACCCCTCCACTTT	CASSQDKTGANSPLHF
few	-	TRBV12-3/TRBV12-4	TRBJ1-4	TGTGCCAGCAGTGGGGTTCTTAGGGGTGAAAAACTGTTTTTT	CASSGVLRGEKLFF
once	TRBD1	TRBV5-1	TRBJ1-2	TGCACCAGCAGCTTGGGACAGACGCTGGGTGGCTACACCTTC	CTSSLGQTLGGYTF
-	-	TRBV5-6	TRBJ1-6	TGTGCCAGCAGCTTTGGGGCAGGGGCCCGGTCACCCCTCCACTTT	CASSFGAGARSPLHF
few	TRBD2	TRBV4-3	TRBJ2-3	TGCGCCAGCCAAAAGCGGGGGAGCACAGATACGCAGTATTTT	CASQKRGSTDTQYF
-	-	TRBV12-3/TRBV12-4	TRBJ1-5	TGTGCCAGCAGTCGTGTCACAGGGTCTAGGGGTCAGCCCCAGCATTTT	CASSRVTGSRGQPQHF
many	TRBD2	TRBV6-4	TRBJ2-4	TGTGCCAGCAGTGACGGTAGCGGGGGGCTGCAGTACTTC	CASSDGSGGLQYF
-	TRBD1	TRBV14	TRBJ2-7	TGTGCCAGCAGCCAAGAGGGCACCCGGACAGGCTACGAGCAGTACTTC	CASSQEGTRTGYEQYF
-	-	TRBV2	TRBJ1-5	TGTGCCAGTCGGATGGAGTCCAATCAGCCCCAGCATTTT	CASRMESNQPQHF
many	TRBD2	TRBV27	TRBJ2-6	TGTGCTGCACGGGGGGTTGACTCTGGGGCCAACGTCCTGACTTTC	CAARGVDSGANVLTF
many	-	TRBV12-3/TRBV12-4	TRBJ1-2	TGTGCCAGCAGCTTGACAGTCCGTGGCTACACCTTC	CASSLTVRGYTF